Presented here are 19 T cell receptor beta chains from one specimen sequenced in a study of spatial heterogeneity in lung cancer. Study-level results: Higher tumor mutation counts went along with higher counts of expanded intratumoral alpha and beta TCRs.

Antigen specificity for these receptors is unknown. Time point: sample taken at primary tumor resection. TCRdb re-derived calls from the 5' RACE reads in MiXCR, one entry per CDR3 protein. The sample carries 2,500 to 3,000 distinct CDR3 sequences, under 55% recorded once. This material consisted of lung tumor tissue, taken at surgery. The receptors derive from a male donor with early-stage non-small cell lung cancer.

Turning to this clonotype: This beta chain is off target for a library built for alpha chains, so its abundance means little. The chain carries TRBV28 and TRBJ2-7, with D perhaps matching TRBD2 (6 bases). Germline CDR1 and CDR2: MDHEN and SYDVKM. V dropped 3 bases and J dropped 6 bases, with 24 bases sitting between them. This CDR3 comprises 17 residues. The CDR3 DNA reads as TGTGCCAGCAGTTTGACGAGGCCGGGACTCCAGTATTCCGAGCAGTACTTC. It translates to CASSLTRPGLQYSEQYF.

Within the sample, this clonotype is medium-sized. With the library built for alpha chains, this beta chain is off target and its frequency is not meaningful. V is TRBV7-3 and J is TRBJ2-2, with D tentatively TRBD1 (5 bases). CDR3 size: 19 residues. The germline CDR1 and CDR2 sequences are SGHTA and FQGTGA. Deletions cut 1 base from V and 5 bases from J, with 23 bases between. CDR3 DNA: TGTGCCAGCAGCTTAATCCCTAGTTCTGGGCAGGGATCGACCGGGGAGCTGTTTTTT. It yields the protein CASSLIPSSGQGSTGELFF.

By share, this clonotype counts as medium-sized (0.01 to 0.1%). Since it is a stray read in a library aimed at alpha chains, this beta chain has a size that is not meaningful. The chain combines TRBV20-1 with TRBJ2-7; TRBD2 agrees at 9 bases. Germline V CDR1 and CDR2: DFQATT, SNEGSKA (reference sequence). Trimming took 0 bases from V and 3 from J; bases not matched to a gene: 3. This CDR3 contains 14 residues. In nucleotides, the CDR3 is TGCAGTGCTAGAGAGCCTAGCGGGAACTACGAGCAGTACTTC. The encoded protein is CSAREPSGNYEQYF.

This clonotype occurred a few times. Since it is a stray read in a library aimed at alpha chains, this beta chain has a size that is not meaningful. This chain joins TRBV28 and TRBJ2-5, with TRBD1 matching over 8 bases. J gave up 3 bases and V 5 bases, and 14 bases lay outside the gene matches. Germline V gives CDR1 MDHEN, CDR2 SYDVKM. The CDR3 contains 17 residues. The CDR3 region has the DNA TGTGCCAGCAGTGGTTCGGGGACAGGAGAAACCAAAGAGACCCAGTACTTC. Its protein product is CASSGSGTGETKETQYF. The variable domain in full, completed from reference TRBV28 and TRBJ2-5, reads DVKVTQSSRYLVKRTGEKVFLECVQDMDHENMFWYRQDPGLGLRLIYFSYDVKMKEKGDIPEGYSVSREKKERFSLILESASTNQTSMYLCASSGSGTGETKETQYFGPGTRLLVL.

Relative to its sample, this clonotype is medium-sized. For a library built for alpha chains, this beta chain is a stray read; little rests on its size. The rearrangement joins TRBV15 to TRBJ2-5; TRBD1 matches at 7 bases. V was pared by 3 bases and J by 7 bases, with 14 bases of the junction left unmatched. Germline V CDR1 and CDR2: LNHNV, YYDKDF (reference sequence). The CDR3 totals 16 residues. This CDR3 reads CATSRLGGAGAGTQYF. The CDR3 bases are TGTGCCACCAGCAGGTTAGGGGGCGCCGGGGCCGGGACCCAGTACTTC.

To note about this clonotype: The library was built for alpha chains, so this beta chain is an off-target read and its size means little. The V and J genes are TRBV5-6 and TRBJ2-7; D is unclear. Trimming removed 4 bases at V and 5 bases at J, with 10 bases between. CDR1 and CDR2 (germline): SGHDT, YYEEEE. This CDR3 region has 12 residues. The CDR3 sequence is CASSQMVDEQYF. The CDR3 DNA is TGTGCCAGCAGCCAGATGGTGGACGAGCAGTACTTC. The whole variable domain, filled in from reference TRBV5-6 and TRBJ2-7, reads DAGVTQSPTHLIKTRGQQVTLRCSPKSGHDTVSWYQQALGQGPQFIFQYYEEEERQRGNFPDRFSGHQFPNYSSELNVNALLLGDSALYLCASSQMVDEQYFGPGTRLTVT.

Turning to this clonotype: This beta chain is an unintended read in a library built for alpha chains; its size means little. V usage is TRBV2 and J usage is TRBJ1-4; possible D gene TRBD1, 5 bases. The CDR3 is 16 residues long. CDR1 is SNHLY and CDR2 is FYNNEI in the germline V gene. V lost 2 bases and J 3 bases, leaving 13 bases between the germline ends. For the CDR3, the DNA is TGTGCCAGCAGTGAACGACAGTTCCCTTCTAATGAAAAACTGTTTTTT. Amino acid sequence: CASSERQFPSNEKLFF.

This clonotype occurred a few times. This beta chain is a stray read from a library made for alpha chains; its abundance is not meaningful. The rearrangement links TRBV29-1 to TRBJ2-3; the D gene is possibly TRBD2 (5 bases). Germline CDR1 SQVTM, CDR2 ANQGSEA. Trimming stripped 4 bases from V and 2 bases from J, with 13 bases between. There are 14 residues in the CDR3. The CDR3 sequence is CSVADPGYTDTQYF. The CDR3 coding sequence is TGCAGCGTTGCCGACCCGGGATACACAGATACGCAGTATTTT.

This clonotype is medium-sized (0.01 to 0.1%) within its sample. Because the library targeted alpha chains, this beta chain is an off-target read whose size means little. The V call is TRBV28, the J call TRBJ2-5; 8 bases map to TRBD1. V gave up 6 bases and J gave up 5 bases; unmatched junction bases: 8. CDR1 is MDHEN and CDR2 is SYDVKM in the germline V gene. The CDR3 is made up of 14 amino acids. CDR3 bases: TGTGCCAGCAGACGGGGCAGGGGGCAGGAGACCCAGTACTTC. It encodes CASRRGRGQETQYF.

In its sample, this clonotype was seen many times. Because this beta chain is a stray read in a library intended to capture alpha chains, its abundance should not be given much weight. The genes are TRBV6-2 or TRBV6-3 and TRBJ2-1; D perhaps matches TRBD1 (6 bases). V lost 6 bases and J lost 4, with 22 bases in between. The CDR3 is made up of 17 amino acids. CDR1 and CDR2 (germline): MNHEY, SVGEGT. The CDR3 reads CASRRNARDTSYNEQFF. The CDR3 DNA follows: TGTGCCAGCAGAAGAAATGCTCGGGACACTTCGTACAATGAGCAGTTCTTC.

In the case of this clonotype: Since the library was made to target alpha chains, this beta chain is a stray read and its abundance is not meaningful. This sequence joins TRBV29-1 and TRBJ2-7; 7 nucleotides match TRBD2. From germline, CDR1 is SQVTM and CDR2 ANQGSEA. The CDR3 is made up of 15 amino acids. V lost 8 bases and J lost 6; bases outside the gene matches: 19. CDR3 coding DNA: TGCAGCTTTTTCGACTCCGGGACGGGAGGCATCGAGCAGTACTTC. It is translated as CSFFDSGTGGIEQYF.

Worth noting for this clonotype: As an off-target read in a library built for alpha chains, this beta chain has a frequency of little significance. V and J are TRBV12-3 or TRBV12-4 and TRBJ2-7, with D possibly matching TRBD2 (6 bases). This CDR3 region has 12 residues. With 5 bases removed from V and 4 bases from J, the gap between germline ends came to 9 bases. This CDR3 is CASSLGLYEQYF. CDR3 in DNA: TGTGCCAGCAGTCTGGGACTGTACGAGCAGTACTTC.

This clonotype is medium-sized (0.01 to 0.1%) within its sample. Within a library made for alpha chains, this beta chain is off target, and its count is uninformative. The V call is TRBV7-2, the J call TRBJ1-4; D might be TRBD1 (6 bases). With 5 bases removed from V and 7 bases from J, the gap between germline ends came to 17 bases. The CDR3 has 15 residues. CDR1 SGHTA and CDR2 FQGNSA come from the germline V gene. CDR3 residues: CASSPHGGTGEKLFF. The DNA of the CDR3 is TGTGCCAGCAGCCCGCATGGGGGCACAGGTGAAAAACTGTTTTTT.

About this clonotype: This beta chain appears as a stray read in a library generated for alpha chains; its size is not informative. The CDR3 loop is CSATPTLNSGNTIYF. As DNA, the CDR3 is TGCAGTGCTACTCCGACACTCAACTCTGGAAACACCATATATTTT. The V call is TRBV20-1, the J call TRBJ1-3; no clear D gene. CDR1 is DFQATT, CDR2 SNEGSKA, per germline (reference sequence). This CDR3 contains 15 residues. The V and J ends lost 4 bases and 0 bases respectively, with 13 bases between them.

A remark on this clonotype: This beta chain is a stray sequence in a library constructed for alpha chains; its clone size is not meaningful. V is TRBV15 and J is TRBJ2-1; perhaps TRBD2 as D (6 bases). This CDR3 has 13 residues. In germline, CDR1 is LNHNV, CDR2 YYDKDF (reference sequence). V shed 6 bases and J shed 4 bases, with 10 bases lying between them. DNA for the CDR3: TGTGCCACCAGAAGCCGGGGGTACAATGAGCAGTTCTTC. Amino acids: CATRSRGYNEQFF.

This clonotype is labeled as medium-sized. This beta chain represents an off-target read in a library built for alpha chains; its size is of limited meaning. The CDR3 region is CSVGSGSSGSYNEQFF. The CDR3 DNA reads TGCAGCGTAGGTAGCGGGTCATCAGGCTCCTACAATGAGCAGTTCTTC. The V gene is TRBV29-1, the J gene TRBJ2-1, with TRBD2 matching over 7 bases. The CDR3 loop spans 16 amino acids. CDR1 and CDR2 (germline): SQVTM, ANQGSEA. Trimming at V came to 6 bases and at J to 0 bases, leaving 11 bases not matched to a gene.

This clonotype was seen more than once but under ten times. The library was prepared for alpha chains; this beta chain is a stray read, so its frequency means little. The genes are TRBV6-2 or TRBV6-3 and TRBJ2-5; D gene unclear. V was pared by 2 bases and J by 8 bases, with 15 bases between. The CDR3 runs 14 residues. Germline V gene lookup returns CDR1 MNHEY and CDR2 SVGEGT. CDR3 DNA: TGTGCCAGCAGTTACGAAAGACCACCGGGTACCCAGTACTTC. Residues: CASSYERPPGTQYF.

Points on this clonotype: Since it is a stray read in a library aimed at alpha chains, this beta chain has a size that is not meaningful. The J gene is TRBJ2-7, the V gene TRBV28, with 9 bases that match TRBD2. The junction had 6 bases not matched to a gene; V was cut back by 4 bases and J by 2 bases. The CDR3 consists of 15 residues. CDR1 is MDHEN, CDR2 SYDVKM, per germline. In DNA form, the CDR3 reads TGTGCCAGCAGTTCCCGGACTAGCGTCACCTACGAGCAGTACTTC. As protein: CASSSRTSVTYEQYF.

Ten or more counts support this clonotype. The library was built for alpha chains, so this beta chain is an off-target read and its size means little. CDR3 sequence reads: CASSLSKTSYNEQFF. Written as DNA, the CDR3 is TGTGCCAGCAGCTTGTCCAAAACTTCCTACAATGAGCAGTTCTTC. The V gene is TRBV7-3, the J gene TRBJ2-1; D is ambiguous. Per germline, CDR1 SGHTA and CDR2 FQGTGA. The CDR3 covers 15 residues. Trimming pared 3 bases from V and 1 base from J, leaving 10 bases between. The full variable domain, its missing parts supplied by reference TRBV7-3 and TRBJ2-1, is GAGVSQTPSNKVTEKGKYVELRCDPISGHTALYWYRQSLGQGPEFLIYFQGTGAADDSGLPNDRFFAVRPEGSVSTLKIQRTERGDSAVYLCASSLSKTSYNEQFFGPGTRLTVL.